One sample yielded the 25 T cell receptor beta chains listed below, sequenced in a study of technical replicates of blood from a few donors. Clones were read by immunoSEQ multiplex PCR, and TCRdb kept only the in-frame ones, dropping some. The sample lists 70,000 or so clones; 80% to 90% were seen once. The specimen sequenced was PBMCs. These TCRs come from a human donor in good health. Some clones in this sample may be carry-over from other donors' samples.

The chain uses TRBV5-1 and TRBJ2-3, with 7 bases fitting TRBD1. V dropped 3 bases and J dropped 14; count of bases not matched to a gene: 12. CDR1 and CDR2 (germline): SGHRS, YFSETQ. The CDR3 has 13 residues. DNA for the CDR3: TGCGCCAGCAGCTACCAGAACCCGGGACAGCCGTATTTT. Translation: CASSYQNPGQPYF.

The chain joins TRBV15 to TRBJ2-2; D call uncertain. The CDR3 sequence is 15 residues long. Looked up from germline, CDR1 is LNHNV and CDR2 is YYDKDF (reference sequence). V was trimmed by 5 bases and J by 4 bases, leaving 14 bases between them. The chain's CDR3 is CATSLTSPVTGELFF. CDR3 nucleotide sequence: TGTGCCACCAGCTTAACGAGTCCCGTCACCGGGGAGCTGTTTTTT. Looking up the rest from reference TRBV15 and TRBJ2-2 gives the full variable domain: DAMVIQNPRYQVTQFGKPVTLSCSQTLNHNVMYWYQQKSSQAPKLLFHYYDKDFNNEADTPDNFQSRRPNTSFCFLDIRSPGLGDTAMYLCATSLTSPVTGELFFGEGSRLTVL.

The CDR3 sequence is CASRRVPNTEAFF. CDR3 DNA sequence: TGCGCCAGCCGGAGGGTTCCAAACACTGAAGCTTTCTTT. This chain joins TRBV5-1 and TRBJ1-1, with no clear D. Trimming removed 7 bases from V and 2 bases from J, with 12 bases in between. This CDR3 contains 13 residues. Per the germline V gene, CDR1 is SGHRS and CDR2 is YFSETQ. Drawing the rest from reference TRBV5-1 and TRBJ1-1, the complete variable domain is KAGVTQTPRYLIKTRGQQVTLSCSPISGHRSVSWYQQTPGQGLQFLFEYFSETQRNKGNFPGRFSGRQFSNSRSEMNVSTLELGDSALYLCASRRVPNTEAFFGQGTRLTVV.

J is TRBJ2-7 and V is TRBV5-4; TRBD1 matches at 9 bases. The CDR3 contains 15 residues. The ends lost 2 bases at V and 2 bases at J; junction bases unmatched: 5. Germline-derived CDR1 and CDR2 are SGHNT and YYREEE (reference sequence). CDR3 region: CASSLRQGDAYEQYF. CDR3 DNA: TGTGCCAGCAGCTTAAGACAGGGGGACGCCTACGAGCAGTACTTC.

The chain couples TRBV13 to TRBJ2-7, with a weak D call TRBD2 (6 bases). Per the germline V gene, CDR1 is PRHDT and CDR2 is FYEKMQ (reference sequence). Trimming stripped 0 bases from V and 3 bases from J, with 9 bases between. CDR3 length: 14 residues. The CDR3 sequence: CASSLGRGNYEQYF. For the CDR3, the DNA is TGTGCCAGCAGCTTAGGACGCGGGAACTACGAGCAGTACTTC.

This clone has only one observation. CDR3 sequence reads: CASSARTSGGEQFF. The CDR3 DNA sequence: TGTGCCAGCAGTGCCCGGACTAGCGGGGGTGAGCAGTTCTTC. The V call is TRBV2, the J call TRBJ2-1, with 13 bases identical to TRBD2. Germline values: CDR1 SNHLY, CDR2 FYNNEI. There are 14 residues in the CDR3. After removal of 4 bases from V and 9 bases from J, the junction contained 3 bases not matched to a gene.

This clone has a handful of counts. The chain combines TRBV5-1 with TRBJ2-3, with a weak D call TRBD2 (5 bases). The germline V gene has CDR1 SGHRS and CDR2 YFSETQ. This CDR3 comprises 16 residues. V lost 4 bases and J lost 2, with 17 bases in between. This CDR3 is CASSAGLGQVTDTQYF. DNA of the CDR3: TGCGCCAGCAGCGCGGGTCTAGGTCAGGTCACAGATACGCAGTATTTT.

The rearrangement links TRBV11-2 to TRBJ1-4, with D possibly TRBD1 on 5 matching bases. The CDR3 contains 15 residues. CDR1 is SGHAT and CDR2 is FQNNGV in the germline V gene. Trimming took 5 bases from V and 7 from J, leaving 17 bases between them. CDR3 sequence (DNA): TGTGCCAGCAGCCTAACGGGGGGGGTTAGTGAAAAACTGTTTTTT. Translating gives CASSLTGGVSEKLFF.

The CDR3 loop is CASSPESSGNTIYF. The CDR3 DNA reads as TGTGCCAGCTCCCCGGAGAGCTCTGGAAACACCATATATTTT. The chain combines TRBV18 with TRBJ1-3; D is ambiguous. The CDR3 is 14 amino acids. In germline, CDR1 is KGHSH, CDR2 LQKENI. V lost 6 bases, J lost 0 bases, and 9 bases lay in between.

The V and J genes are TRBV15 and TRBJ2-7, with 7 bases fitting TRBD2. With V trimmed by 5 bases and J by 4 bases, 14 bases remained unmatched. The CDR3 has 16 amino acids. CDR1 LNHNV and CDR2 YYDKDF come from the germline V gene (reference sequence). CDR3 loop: CATSPKTGGSGYEQYF. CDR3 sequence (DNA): TGTGCCACCAGCCCAAAAACGGGGGGATCGGGGTACGAGCAGTACTTC.

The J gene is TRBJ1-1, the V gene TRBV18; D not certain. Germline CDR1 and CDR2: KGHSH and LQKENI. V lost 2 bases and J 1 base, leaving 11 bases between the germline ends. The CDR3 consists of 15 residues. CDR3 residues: CASSPGGRGNTEAFF. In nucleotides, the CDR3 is TGTGCCAGCTCACCAGGCGGGCGAGGGAACACTGAAGCTTTCTTT. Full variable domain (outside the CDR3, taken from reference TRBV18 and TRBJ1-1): NAGVMQNPRHLVRRRGQEARLRCSPMKGHSHVYWYRQLPEEGLKFMVYLQKENIIDESGMPKERFSAEFPKEGPSILRIQQVVRGDSAAYFCASSPGGRGNTEAFFGQGTRLTVV.

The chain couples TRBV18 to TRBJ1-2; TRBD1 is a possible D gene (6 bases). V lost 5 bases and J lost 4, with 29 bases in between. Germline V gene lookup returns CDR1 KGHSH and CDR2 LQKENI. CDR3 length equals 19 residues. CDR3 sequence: CASSSNNRRSRGSFYGYTF. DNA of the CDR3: TGTGCCAGCTCATCCAATAACAGGCGATCCAGGGGCTCCTTCTATGGCTACACCTTC.

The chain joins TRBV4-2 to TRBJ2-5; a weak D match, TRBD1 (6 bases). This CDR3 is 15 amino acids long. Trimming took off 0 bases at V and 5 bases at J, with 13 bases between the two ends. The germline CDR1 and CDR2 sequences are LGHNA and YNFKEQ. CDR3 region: CASSQEAGARETQYF. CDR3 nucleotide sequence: TGTGCCAGCAGCCAAGAGGCAGGGGCGCGGGAGACCCAGTACTTC.

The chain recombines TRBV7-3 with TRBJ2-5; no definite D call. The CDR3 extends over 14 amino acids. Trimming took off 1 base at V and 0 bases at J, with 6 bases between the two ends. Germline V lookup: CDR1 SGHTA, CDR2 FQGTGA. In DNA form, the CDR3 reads TGTGCCAGCAGCTTAAGTAACAACCAAGAGACCCAGTACTTC. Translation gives CASSLSNNQETQYF.

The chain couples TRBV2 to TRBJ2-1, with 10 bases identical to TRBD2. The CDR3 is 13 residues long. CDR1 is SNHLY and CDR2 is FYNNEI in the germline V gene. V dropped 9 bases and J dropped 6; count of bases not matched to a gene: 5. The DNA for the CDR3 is TGTGCCAGTGGGGGACTAGCGCTCAATGAGCAGTTCTTC. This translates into CASGGLALNEQFF.

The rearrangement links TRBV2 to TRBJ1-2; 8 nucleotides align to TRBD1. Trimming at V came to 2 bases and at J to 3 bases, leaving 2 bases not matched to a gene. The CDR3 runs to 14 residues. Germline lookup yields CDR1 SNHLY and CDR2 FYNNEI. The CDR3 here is CASSEQGAYYGYTF. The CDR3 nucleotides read TGTGCCAGCAGTGAACAGGGGGCCTACTATGGCTACACCTTC.

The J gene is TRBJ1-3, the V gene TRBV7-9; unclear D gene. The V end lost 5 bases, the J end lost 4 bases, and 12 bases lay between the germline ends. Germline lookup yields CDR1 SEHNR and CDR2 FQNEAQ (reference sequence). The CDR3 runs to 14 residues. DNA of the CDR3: TGTGCCAGCAGCACTCTGACACGGGGAAACACCATATATTTT. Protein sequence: CASSTLTRGNTIYF.

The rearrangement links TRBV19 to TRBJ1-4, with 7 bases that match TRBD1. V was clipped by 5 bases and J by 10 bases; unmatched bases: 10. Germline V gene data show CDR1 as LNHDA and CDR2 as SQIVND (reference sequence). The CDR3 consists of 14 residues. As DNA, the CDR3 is TGTGCCAGTAGTCTCCGGGACAGCCTCGCAAAACTGTTTTTT. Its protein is CASSLRDSLAKLFF.

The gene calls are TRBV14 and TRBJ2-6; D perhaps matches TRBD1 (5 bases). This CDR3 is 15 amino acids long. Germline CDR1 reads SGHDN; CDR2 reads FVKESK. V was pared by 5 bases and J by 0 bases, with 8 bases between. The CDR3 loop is CASSFTGSGANVLTF. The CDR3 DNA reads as TGTGCCAGCAGCTTTACAGGCTCTGGGGCCAACGTCCTGACTTTC.

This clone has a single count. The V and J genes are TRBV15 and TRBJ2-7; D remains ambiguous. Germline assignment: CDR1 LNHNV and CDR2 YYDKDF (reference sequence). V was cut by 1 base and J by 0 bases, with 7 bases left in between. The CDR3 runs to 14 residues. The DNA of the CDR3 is TGTGCCACCAGCAGAGTCAAGAGCTCCTACGAGCAGTACTTC. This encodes CATSRVKSSYEQYF.

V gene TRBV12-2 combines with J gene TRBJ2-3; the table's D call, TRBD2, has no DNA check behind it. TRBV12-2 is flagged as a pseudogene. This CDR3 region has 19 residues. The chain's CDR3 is CASRLSYNNSGLRTDTQYF. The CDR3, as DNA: TGTGCAAGTCGCTTATCCTACAACAATAGCGGTCTTCGCACAGATACGCAGTATTTT.

CDR3 in amino acids: CSVDRADTQYF. CDR3 nucleotide sequence: TGCTCCGTGGACAGGGCAGATACGCAGTATTTT. The rearrangement uses TRBV20-1 and TRBJ2-3; 8 positions match TRBD1. The CDR3 is 11 amino acids. Germline CDR1 reads DFQATT; CDR2 reads SNEGSKA (reference sequence).

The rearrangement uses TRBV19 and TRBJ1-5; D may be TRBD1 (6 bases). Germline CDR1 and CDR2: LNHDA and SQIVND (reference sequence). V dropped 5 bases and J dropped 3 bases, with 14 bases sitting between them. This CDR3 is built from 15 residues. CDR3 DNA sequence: TGTGCCAGTAGTGGAACCACAGGGAACAATCAGCCCCAGCATTTT. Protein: CASSGTTGNNQPQHF.

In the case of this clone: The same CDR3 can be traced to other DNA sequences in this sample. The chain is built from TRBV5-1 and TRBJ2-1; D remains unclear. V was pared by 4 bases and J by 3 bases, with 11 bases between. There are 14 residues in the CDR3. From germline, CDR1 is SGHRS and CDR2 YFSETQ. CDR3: CASSPSGGYNEQFF. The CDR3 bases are TGCGCCAGCAGCCCCTCCGGCGGCTACAATGAGCAGTTCTTC.

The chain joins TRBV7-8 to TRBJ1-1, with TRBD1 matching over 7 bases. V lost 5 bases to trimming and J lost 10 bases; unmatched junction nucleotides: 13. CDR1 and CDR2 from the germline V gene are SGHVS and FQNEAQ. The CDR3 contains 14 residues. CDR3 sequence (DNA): TGTGCCAGCAGCCCTACTGGGCCCCCAGGGGGAGCTTTCTTT. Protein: CASSPTGPPGGAFF.